Listed below are T cell receptor beta chains from one sample, sequenced in a study of blood T cell repertoires in COVID-19. Produced via immunoSEQ multiplex PCR; TCRdb's table is partial and in-frame only. The repertoire holds about 140,000 clones, with 70% to 80% as singletons. Sequencing was done on a sample of peripheral blood. Receptors were obtained from a woman aged 80 or over with active or convalescent COVID-19. Each CDR3 is given with its conserved first and last residue. The order of the fields is J gene, V gene, clone size, D gene, CDR3 DNA, CDR3 protein. The D gene is left open where the match is weak. Size tells how often a clone was seen (once, few, many) or the class of an expanded clone, and some rows leave it out.

>TRBJ2-2|TRBV5-1|.|TRBD2
TGCGCCAGCAGCTTGGGAGCGGGGTCGGGCACCGGGGAGCTGTTTTTT
CASSLGAGSGTGELFF
>TRBJ1-1|TRBV5-1|once|TRBD1
TGCGCCAGCAGCTGGGTGGGACAGGGATCTGAAGCTTTCTTT
CASSWVGQGSEAFF
>TRBJ1-2|TRBV30|.|.
TGTGCCTGGAGTGTAGCAGGGGCCAATAACTATGGCTACACCTTC
CAWSVAGANNYGYTF
>TRBJ1-1|TRBV9|few|.
TGTGCCAGCAGCACGCACAGTTACACTGAAGCTTTCTTT
CASSTHSYTEAFF
>TRBJ1-5|TRBV10-3|.|.
TGTGCCATCAGTGCAGGTTCCGATCAGCCCCAGCATTTT
CAISAGSDQPQHF
>TRBJ2-7|TRBV19|few|.
TGTGCCAGTAGTACGGGACTCAAGAGCTCCTACGAGCAGTACTTC
CASSTGLKSSYEQYF
>TRBJ2-3|TRBV19|.|TRBD2
TGTGCCAGTAGTTGGGGACTAGCAACCGTCCTCTCAGATACGCAGTATTTT
CASSWGLATVLSDTQYF
>TRBJ1-5|TRBV19|few|.
TGTGCCAGTAGTATGGGAGCTGGTAAGGGCAATCAGCCCCAGCATTTT
CASSMGAGKGNQPQHF
>TRBJ1-1|TRBV25-1|.|TRBD1
TGTGCCAGCAGGGACAGGGTAGGCACTGAAGCTTTCTTT
CASRDRVGTEAFF
>TRBJ2-5|TRBV6-5|.|TRBD2
TGTGCCAGCAGTTACGCAGCGGGGGGGCTCGAGACCCAGTACTTC
CASSYAAGGLETQYF
>TRBJ1-6|TRBV7-8|.|TRBD1
TGTGCCAGCAGCTTAAGACAGGGTGTTAATTCACCCCTCCACTTT
CASSLRQGVNSPLHF
>TRBJ1-4|TRBV4-1|once|.
TGCGCCAGCAGCCTTCGACAGAGCCGGCGTGAAAAACTGTTTTTT
CASSLRQSRREKLFF
>TRBJ2-1|TRBV7-3|.|TRBD2
TGTGCCAGCAGCTCTCTCGCGGGGGGGATTCATGAGCAGTTCTTC
CASSSLAGGIHEQFF
>TRBJ1-4|TRBV7-9|.|TRBD1
TGTGCCAGCAGCGCGCGACGACAGGGATCTGAAAAACTGTTTTTT
CASSARRQGSEKLFF
>TRBJ2-2|TRBV2|.|.
TGTGCCAGCAGTGTTTACCCCAGGGGCGGGGAGCTGTTTTTT
CASSVYPRGGELFF
>TRBJ2-5|TRBV11-3|.|.
TGTGCCAGCAGCCAATCTCAGGGCAACCAAGAGACCCAGTACTTC
CASSQSQGNQETQYF
>TRBJ2-3|TRBV7-3|.|.
TGTGCCAGCAGCCCCACCGGGGGGCTCACAGATACGCAGTATTTT
CASSPTGGLTDTQYF
>TRBJ2-7|TRBV29-1|many|.
TGCAGCGTTGAACTATCGGGTATCTACGAGCAGTACTTC
CSVELSGIYEQYF
>TRBJ1-1|TRBV5-1|.|.
TGCGCCAGCAGCCTGCTGCAGGGGAACACTGAAGCTTTCTTT
CASSLLQGNTEAFF
>TRBJ2-7|TRBV28|.|.
TGTGCCAGCAGTTTATACCCCCCCGGACAATCCCACGAGCAGTACTTC
CASSLYPPGQSHEQYF
>TRBJ1-6|TRBV6-6|many|.
TGTGCCAGCAGTCCCACAGGGACCAATTCACCCCTCCACTTT
CASSPTGTNSPLHF
>TRBJ2-7|TRBV18|.|TRBD2
TGTGCCAGCTCACCCCAAGTTGGGGGGGCCTACGAGCAGTACTTC
CASSPQVGGAYEQYF
>TRBJ1-4|TRBV18|.|.
TGTGCCAGCTCACCTGGACAGTATAATGAAAAACTGTTTTTT
CASSPGQYNEKLFF
>TRBJ1-1|TRBV28|.|.
TGTGCCAGCACATCGGGGGTCCCCCTCAGGGCTTTCTTT
CASTSGVPLRAFF
>TRBJ1-1|TRBV28|.|.
TGTGCCAGCAGTCTAAAATTTGAAGCTTTCTTT
CASSLKFEAFF
>TRBJ2-7|TRBV6-1|.|TRBD1
TGTGCCAGCAGTGAGACAGGGGGAGACTACGAGCAGTACTTC
CASSETGGDYEQYF
>TRBJ1-3|TRBV5-1|few|.
TGCGCCAGCAGCTTGGATCCCCAGGGAAGCTCTGGAAACACCATATATTTT
CASSLDPQGSSGNTIYF
>TRBJ2-7|TRBV4-2|.|TRBD2
TGTGCCAGCAGCCCGGGGAGGGGATCCTACGAGCAGTACTTC
CASSPGRGSYEQYF
>TRBJ1-1|TRBV11-1|few|.
TGTGCCAGCAGCTTAGCAAGAGTGAACACTGAAGCTTTCTTT
CASSLARVNTEAFF
>TRBJ2-1|TRBV24-1|.|TRBD1
TGTGCCACCAGTGATTTGGGGACAGAGGTCTCCTACAATGAGCAGTTCTTC
CATSDLGTEVSYNEQFF
>TRBJ1-1|TRBV28|.|TRBD1
TGTGCCAGCAGCTCTAGGACAGGACGCTACACTGAAGCTTTCTTT
CASSSRTGRYTEAFF
>TRBJ2-6|TRBV9|few|TRBD2
TGTGCCAGCAGCGTAGATGCGGGGGGGAGCTCTGGGGCCAACGTCCTGACTTTC
CASSVDAGGSSGANVLTF
>TRBJ2-6|TRBV4-1|few|.
TGCGCCAGCAGCGGGGGGACTGGGGCCAACGTCCTGACTTTC
CASSGGTGANVLTF
>TRBJ1-2|TRBV28|.|TRBD1
TGTGCCAGCAGTTTAAAGACCCGGACAGGGTACTATGGCTACACCTTC
CASSLKTRTGYYGYTF
>TRBJ1-5|TRBV2|.|TRBD1
TGTGCCAGCAATCAACAGGGGGTCAGCAATCAGCCCCAGCATTTT
CASNQQGVSNQPQHF
>TRBJ2-7|TRBV11-2|.|.
TGTGCCAGCACCCCGGGTTTGTCCTACGAGCAGTACTTC
CASTPGLSYEQYF
>TRBJ2-7|TRBV28|.|.
TGTGCCAGCAGTTTAAGTGTCTCCGGACACTACGAGCAGTACTTC
CASSLSVSGHYEQYF
>TRBJ1-2|TRBV20-1|.|.
TGCAGTGCTAGACAAACAGGGATGATCACCTTC
CSARQTGMITF
>TRBJ2-2|TRBV5-6|.|TRBD1
TGTGCCAGCAGCTGGGACAGGGGAAACCTGTACACCGGGGAGCTGTTTTTT
CASSWDRGNLYTGELFF
>TRBJ2-2|TRBV7-3|.|TRBD1
TGTGCCAGCAGCCCCGGGACAGGGGGCGACACCGGGGAGCTGTTTTTT
CASSPGTGGDTGELFF
>TRBJ1-2|TRBV6-5|.|.
TGTGCCAGCAGTTACCGGGAGGGCCTCTATGGCTACACCTTC
CASSYREGLYGYTF
>TRBJ2-1|TRBV18|.|.
TGTGCCAGCTCACCAGTCAAACTTCAATCCTACAATGAGCAGTTCTTC
CASSPVKLQSYNEQFF
>TRBJ1-1|TRBV28|.|.
TGTGCCAGCAGACTCCCGACAGGGAACACTGAAGCTTTCTTT
CASRLPTGNTEAFF
>TRBJ2-2|TRBV5-1|few|.
TGCGCCAGCAGCAACAGCCTGAACACCGGGGAGCTGTTTTTT
CASSNSLNTGELFF
>TRBJ1-5|TRBV19|few|.
TGTGCCAGTAGTACCACACGAATCGGGGGCAATCAGCCCCAGCATTTT
CASSTTRIGGNQPQHF
>TRBJ1-5|TRBV9|.|TRBD1
TGTGCCAGCAGCGCCGGGACAGGGGATGGAGTGAGCAATCAGCCCCAGCATTTT
CASSAGTGDGVSNQPQHF
>TRBJ2-5|TRBV7-9|.|TRBD2
TGTGCCAGCAGCTCCAGACCAGGGACTAGCGGGGGTCAGGAGACCCAGTACTTC
CASSSRPGTSGGQETQYF
>TRBJ2-7|TRBV19|.|TRBD1
TGTGCCAGTAGTGCCTTATCAACCGGGACAGGGGCGTATGAGCAGTACTTC
CASSALSTGTGAYEQYF
>TRBJ1-5|TRBV30|.|.
TGTGCCTGGAGTGTAACAGGGCTGAGCAATCAGCCCCAGCATTTT
CAWSVTGLSNQPQHF
>TRBJ2-3|TRBV9|.|TRBD2
TGTGCCAGCAGCGGCCGGGACTACCACCCCGACGATACGCAGTATTTT
CASSGRDYHPDDTQYF
>TRBJ1-1|TRBV4-2|few|TRBD1
TGTGCCAGCAGCCAAGCAGACAGGGGTCTCACTGAAGCTTTCTTT
CASSQADRGLTEAFF
>TRBJ1-1|TRBV2|.|.
TGTGCCAGCAGTCACCCCCAACAGGGGAACACTGAAGCTTTCTTT
CASSHPQQGNTEAFF
>TRBJ1-3|TRBV7-9|.|.
TGTGCCAGCAGCTTTGAGGCCGGCTCTGGAAACACCATATATTTT
CASSFEAGSGNTIYF